Here is one T cell receptor beta chain with its context. No antigen is known for it. There are no base qualities to consult, and no much larger clone falls within one base. The donors belonged to the validation cohort of over a hundred subjects, which was separate from the approximately 700-subject first cohort. The method was the immunoSEQ multiplex PCR assay. The authors processed their data as follows. A statistical classification framework was built for diagnosing cytomegalovirus status from the catalog of TCR beta chain sequences. What TCRdb holds here is the immuneACCESS table cut down to in-frame rearrangements. Part of the clones is not present; checked against another copy, under half of the missing clones reflect an unresolved V gene, and the others are unexplained. The V and J calls and clone size come from that table; D and trimming were worked out from the DNA. The sample contains around 180,000 clones, approximately 85% of them found a single time. The ten top clones hold around 1.6% of the sample.

Including the terminal cysteine and phenylalanine, the CDR3 comprises 19 residues. CDR3 DNA is the only sequence kept; it has 57 bases, read in frame from the first base. For CDR1 and CDR2, the germline V gene lists SGHTA and FQGTGA. Trimming removed 2 bases from V and 0 bases from J; the gene matches leave 9 bases unexplained. These data belong to a study of cytomegalovirus exposure and HLA in healthy donors (dated by TCRdb to about 2017). Regarding the complete study: The roughly 650 repertoires of the first cohort and the approximately 110 validation repertoires were produced on the same platform, according to a later analysis. Along with the approximately 650-subject first cohort, a separate validation cohort of over a hundred different subjects was used. The study combined high-throughput TCR immunosequencing, statistical association of individual TCRs with disease status, and machine learning to predict cytomegalovirus infection status. The study aimed to test whether signatures of past pathogen exposure could be identified by cataloging public T cell receptors.

General findings and caveats noted by the study authors: The authors suggested that the approach could potentially be extended to other disease states and immunological phenotypes. Most TCR sequences were observed very rarely across donors, whereas some public TCRs were present in many individuals. Subsequent analysis determined that TCRs grouped into clusters in the first cohort also showed a tendency toward co-occurrence across the 130 or so validation repertoires, and approximately 94% of cluster scores exceeded 0. Three of the identified cytomegalovirus-associated TCR beta chains were confirmed in vitro to be specific for cytomegalovirus antigens. In both the original and validation cohorts, the classifier was reported to diagnose cytomegalovirus status with high specificity and sensitivity. In the study, around 150 TCR beta chains were listed as associated with cytomegalovirus. All 110 or so repertoires were used to score co-occurrence in the validation cohort in a later analysis, because that analysis had no HLA typing for the cohort.

The sample taken for sequencing was PBMCs. The chain employs TRBV7-3 and TRBJ2-6; 8 central nucleotides agree with TRBD1. The sequence came from a woman under 30 in good health and CMV-seronegative. The CDR3 region: CASSLGQGGLPSGANVLTF. Read as DNA, the sequence is TGTGCCAGCAGCTTAGGACAGGGTGGTTTACCCTCTGGGGCCAACGTCCTGACTTTC.